Listed here are 30 T cell receptor beta chains from one sample, sequenced in a study of blood T cells in healthy people across ages. PCR was performed a second time for about 6 to 12 cycles using a sample-barcoded 5' primer and a J-beta primer mix. TCRdb re-analysed the 5' RACE reads in MiXCR, keeping a single row per CDR3 protein. The table lists 1.5 million to 1.8 million distinct CDR3 sequences, around 40% of them singletons. The sequenced sample was blood. Receptors were obtained from a woman aged 18-30 years in good health.

This clonotype was observed a handful of times. The chain's CDR3 is CSARALTSGASTDTQYF. For the CDR3, the DNA is TGCAGTGCTAGGGCTCTAACTAGCGGGGCAAGCACAGATACGCAGTATTTT. The chain recombines TRBV20-1 with TRBJ2-3, with 10 bases fitting TRBD2. V lost 3 bases to trimming and J lost 0 bases; unmatched junction nucleotides: 9. Germline-derived CDR1 and CDR2 are DFQATT and SNEGSKA (reference sequence). The CDR3 runs 17 residues.

Worth noting for this clonotype: This may be a read error: a much more frequent sequence differs by one nucleotide. V gene TRBV4-1 combines with J gene TRBJ2-1, with no clear D. The CDR3 consists of 16 residues. Germline CDR1 and CDR2: MGHRA and YSYEKL. In nucleotides, the CDR3 is TGCGCCAACAGCCGCGGTAAGGCCAGCTCCTACAATGAGCAGTTCTTC. This translates into CANSRGKASSYNEQFF.

The sample holds many counts of this clonotype. Since a much larger clone is just one base distant, this may be a read error. The rearrangement uses TRBV7-4 and TRBJ2-1, with a weak D call TRBD2 (6 bases). Trimming removed 6 bases at V and 8 bases at J, with 11 bases between. The CDR3 is made up of 12 amino acids. Germline V gives CDR1 SGHVT, CDR2 SQSDAQ. The CDR3 DNA reads as TGTGCCAGCAGGCGGGGTTTGGATGAGCAGTTCTTC. This gives the protein CASRRGLDEQFF.

This clonotype was observed many times. The J gene is TRBJ1-2, the V gene TRBV9, with TRBD1 identical over 9 bases. V lost 7 bases to trimming and J lost 5 bases; unmatched junction nucleotides: 3. Germline CDR1 SGDLS, CDR2 YYNGEE. This CDR3 contains 12 residues. Here the CDR3 reads CASRGTGYGYTF. CDR3 DNA sequence: TGTGCCAGCCGGGGGACAGGGTATGGCTACACCTTC.

The chain couples TRBV28 to TRBJ2-1; D gene uncertain. The DNA end is a closer match to TRBJ2-7, so the J assignment may be wrong. From germline, CDR1 is MDHEN and CDR2 SYDVKM. The CDR3 consists of 16 residues. In nucleotides, the CDR3 is TGTGCCAGCAGTTTACGCTTGGCCGGTTCCTACAATGAGCAGTACTTC. This codes for CASSLRLAGSYNEQYF.

This clonotype was picked up a small number of times. V and J are TRBV5-1 and TRBJ2-1, with D possibly TRBD1 on 5 matching bases. The CDR3 has 15 residues. Germline CDR1 SGHRS, CDR2 YFSETQ. Trimming stripped 4 bases from V and 4 bases from J, with 15 bases between. CDR3 residues: CASSVDSWLYNEQFF. For the CDR3, the DNA is TGCGCCAGCAGCGTAGACAGTTGGTTGTACAATGAGCAGTTCTTC.

Only one count was recorded for this clonotype. This sequence joins TRBV12-5 and TRBJ2-5; D gene uncertain. Deletions cut 0 bases from V and 5 bases from J, with 4 bases between. Per germline, CDR1 LGHNT and CDR2 FRNRAP. The CDR3 consists of 12 residues. The chain's CDR3 is CASGLVGETQYF. CDR3 coding DNA: TGTGCTAGTGGTTTGGTGGGGGAGACCCAGTACTTC.

This clonotype was counted only a few times. This chain uses TRBV6-2 or TRBV6-3 with TRBJ2-5; a weak D match, TRBD2 (5 bases). TRBJ2-7 explains the end of the DNA better; the J call may be wrong. This CDR3 has 12 amino acids. Germline CDR1 is MNHEY and CDR2 is SVGEGT. The CDR3 nucleotides read TGTGCCAGCATGTACGCGGGTTACGAGCAGTACTTC. Protein sequence: CASMYAGYEQYF.

Comments on this clonotype: Being one base from a much bigger clone, this may be a read error. This chain uses TRBV10-3 with TRBJ1-2; 9 bases agree with TRBD1. This CDR3 comprises 14 residues. Per germline, CDR1 ENHRY and CDR2 SYGVKD. The CDR3 region is CAISAGQGLDGCTF. DNA of the CDR3: TGTGCCATCAGTGCGGGACAGGGTTTGGATGGCTGCACCTTC.

The chain carries TRBV12-3 or TRBV12-4 and TRBJ1-5; D unclear. The CDR3 extends over 13 amino acids. Trimming took off 5 bases at V and 5 bases at J, with 10 bases between the two ends. The CDR3 bases are TGTGCCAGCAGTGTATATGGGGATCAGCCCCAGCATTTT. Its protein is CASSVYGDQPQHF.

J is TRBJ2-5 and V is TRBV7-2, with D perhaps being TRBD1 or TRBD2 (6 bases each). This CDR3 comprises 14 residues. The V end lost 6 bases, the J end lost 4 bases, and 15 bases lay between the germline ends. Germline CDR1 is SGHTA and CDR2 is FQGNSA. CDR3 DNA sequence: TGTGCCAGCAGAACCGGGGGCAGAACAGAGACCCAGTACTTC. Translating gives CASRTGGRTETQYF.

This clonotype turned up a few times. The chain carries TRBV29-1 and TRBJ2-1; the D is unclear. The germline CDR1 and CDR2 sequences are SQVTM and ANQGSEA. The CDR3 is made up of 12 amino acids. Trimming pared 6 bases from V and 6 bases from J, leaving 12 bases between. The CDR3 loop is CSVKGLGNEQFF. The DNA for the CDR3 is TGCAGCGTAAAAGGGTTGGGCAATGAGCAGTTCTTC.

This clonotype showed up just a few times. The rearrangement uses TRBV20-1 and TRBJ1-2; 7 bases agree with TRBD1. Trimming removed 6 bases from V and 0 bases from J; junction bases left unmatched: 7. The CDR3 loop spans 14 amino acids. Germline lookup yields CDR1 DFQATT and CDR2 SNEGSKA (reference sequence). CDR3 in amino acids: CSAGQGGSNYGYTF. The CDR3 nucleotides are TGCAGTGCGGGGCAGGGGGGATCTAACTATGGCTACACCTTC.

This chain links TRBV7-2 with TRBJ2-5; D not resolved. The CDR3 sequence is 15 residues long. The V and J ends lost 0 bases and 4 bases respectively, with 12 bases between them. Germline V gene lookup returns CDR1 SGHTA and CDR2 FQGNSA. The CDR3 loop reads CASSLAPGPGETQYF. CDR3 coding DNA: TGTGCCAGCAGCTTAGCCCCTGGGCCGGGAGAGACCCAGTACTTC.

The rearrangement links TRBV20-1 to TRBJ1-1; the D is unclear. V was pared by 0 bases and J by 4 bases, with 9 bases between. The CDR3 has 13 residues. Germline V gene lookup returns CDR1 DFQATT and CDR2 SNEGSKA (reference sequence). The CDR3 region has the DNA TGCAGTGCTAGAGACGCCAGGAGCACTGAAGCTTTCTTT. Translating it yields CSARDARSTEAFF.

The rearrangement links TRBV27 to TRBJ2-7; D tentatively reads TRBD1 or TRBD2 (7 bases each). Germline V gene sequence: CDR1 MNHEY, CDR2 SMNVEV (reference sequence). This CDR3 comprises 13 residues. The V end was cut by 3 bases, the J end by 12 bases, with 18 bases between. In DNA, the CDR3 is TGTGCCAGCAGTTTCGACAGGGAGGGTAATCGGTACTTC. Residues: CASSFDREGNRYF.

This clonotype was detected a few times. The rearrangement links TRBV20-1 to TRBJ2-2; D may be TRBD1 or TRBD2 (5 bases each). V lost 5 bases to trimming and J lost 7 bases, with 17 bases between them. CDR3 length: 14 amino acids. The V gene's germline CDR1 is DFQATT and CDR2 SNEGSKA (reference sequence). Here the CDR3 reads CSASDRLKSGELFF. CDR3 bases: TGCAGTGCTTCCGACAGACTAAAGAGCGGGGAGCTGTTTTTT.

The rearrangement uses TRBV20-1 and TRBJ2-4; no firm D call. This CDR3 is 17 amino acids long. Germline CDR1 reads DFQATT; CDR2 reads SNEGSKA (reference sequence). Trimming removed 8 bases at V and 0 bases at J, with 23 bases between. The CDR3 DNA follows: TGCAGTACCCAGGATGCGGCGACGCGACTAGCCAAAAACATTCAGTACTTC. This gives the protein CSTQDAATRLAKNIQYF.

This clonotype was counted ten times or more. The gene calls are TRBV29-1 and TRBJ1-1; tentatively, D is TRBD1 (5 bases). This CDR3 comprises 13 residues. The V end lost 7 bases, the J end lost 1 base, and 13 bases lay between the germline ends. CDR1 is SQVTM and CDR2 is ANQGSEA in the germline V gene. CDR3 DNA: TGCAGCGCCCAGGTCGGGGGGAACACTGAAGCTTTCTTT. It specifies CSAQVGGNTEAFF.

V and J are TRBV6-5 and TRBJ1-4; possible D gene TRBD1, 6 bases. The CDR3 totals 15 residues. V lost 5 bases and J lost 10, with 20 bases in between. CDR1 and CDR2 from the germline V gene are MNHEY and SVGAGI. CDR3 bases: TGTGCCAGCAGTCGAATAACAGGGCTCGTGGTAAAACTGTTTTTT. This gives the protein CASSRITGLVVKLFF.

This clonotype was counted at least ten times. The chain combines TRBV20-1 with TRBJ2-1; 8 positions match TRBD1. The CDR3 is 15 amino acids. Looked up from germline, CDR1 is DFQATT and CDR2 is SNEGSKA (reference sequence). Unmatched junction bases numbered 13, after V lost 3 bases and J lost 9 bases. The CDR3 loop reads CSASAAGQAKVEQFF. CDR3 nucleotides: TGCAGTGCTAGCGCCGCGGGACAGGCTAAGGTTGAGCAGTTCTTC.

There are a few counts of this clonotype. This rearrangement joins TRBV7-9 to TRBJ1-2; a weak D match, TRBD1 (6 bases). The length of the CDR3 is 16 residues. Per the germline V gene, CDR1 is SEHNR and CDR2 is FQNEAQ (reference sequence). V was trimmed by 1 base and J by 3 bases, leaving 15 bases between them. DNA of the CDR3: TGTGCCAGCAGCTTAGGCCCACAGGGATCCCACTATGGCTACACCTTC. Translating gives CASSLGPQGSHYGYTF.

The table lists this clonotype with a few counts. The chain links TRBV29-1 to TRBJ1-2, with D possibly being TRBD1 (6 bases). V lost 6 bases to trimming and J lost 7 bases, with 12 bases between them. CDR1 is SQVTM, CDR2 ANQGSEA, per germline. CDR3 length equals 11 residues. CDR3: CSVGASAGYTF. The CDR3 region has the DNA TGCAGCGTGGGGGCAAGTGCTGGCTACACCTTC.

About this clonotype itself: Mismatch with germline at one junction end may stem from a read error. This chain links TRBV27 with TRBJ2-7, with TRBD2 as a possible D gene (6 bases). Germline V gives CDR1 MNHEY, CDR2 SMNVEV (reference sequence). This CDR3 has 13 amino acids. CDR3 nucleotide sequence: TGTGTCAGCAGTTTGCGGGACTCCTACGAGCAGTACTTC. Encoded protein: CVSSLRDSYEQYF.

The V call is TRBV12-3 or TRBV12-4, the J call TRBJ1-4, with D possibly TRBD1 on 5 matching bases. Trimming removed 3 bases at V and 13 bases at J, with 12 bases between. This CDR3 spans 12 amino acids. The CDR3 coding sequence is TGTGCCAGCAGTTTTGGTCCAGGGCGACTGTTTTTT. It codes for CASSFGPGRLFF.

The chain couples TRBV6-5 to TRBJ2-4, with D perhaps assigned TRBD1 or TRBD2 (5 bases each). V lost 5 bases, J lost 3 bases, and 14 bases lay in between. The CDR3 is made up of 15 amino acids. Germline V CDR1 and CDR2: MNHEY, SVGAGI. The CDR3 DNA reads TGTGCCAGCAGTCGGGACGCTGCCTTCAAAAACATTCAGTACTTC. Protein sequence: CASSRDAAFKNIQYF.

This rearrangement joins TRBV19 to TRBJ2-7; D not resolved. The V and J ends lost 3 bases and 7 bases respectively, with 10 bases between them. The CDR3 is made up of 12 amino acids. Germline V gene data show CDR1 as LNHDA and CDR2 as SQIVND (reference sequence). The CDR3 DNA sequence: TGTGCCAGTAGTATCTGGTACAATGAGCAGTACTTC. It is translated as CASSIWYNEQYF.

This chain joins TRBV18 and TRBJ1-1, with 10 positions matching TRBD1. Germline V gives CDR1 KGHSH, CDR2 LQKENI. J gave up 6 bases and V 2 bases, and 15 bases lay outside the gene matches. The CDR3 is made up of 18 amino acids. The CDR3 spells CASSPRDRGPVRGAEAFF. DNA of the CDR3: TGTGCCAGCTCACCAAGAGACAGGGGGCCAGTACGCGGTGCTGAAGCTTTCTTT.

Only one count was recorded for this clonotype. This chain links TRBV7-2 with TRBJ2-1; D is unclear. Trimming pared 0 bases from V and 0 bases from J, leaving 9 bases between. Germline-derived CDR1 and CDR2 are SGHTA and FQGNSA. The CDR3 consists of 16 residues. CDR3 nucleotide sequence: TGTGCCAGCAGCTTAGCTGGAGCAAGCTCCTACAATGAGCAGTTCTTC. The encoded protein is CASSLAGASSYNEQFF. The full variable domain, completed using reference TRBV7-2 and TRBJ2-1, is GAGVSQSPSNKVTEKGKDVELRCDPISGHTALYWYRQSLGQGLEFLIYFQGNSAPDKSGLPSDRFSAERTGGSVSTLTIQRTQQEDSAVYLCASSLAGASSYNEQFFGPGTRLTVL.

Regarding this clonotype: A much larger clone is a single base away; this may be a read error. The chain links TRBV7-7 to TRBJ2-5, with 7 bases fitting TRBD1. Germline V gene data show CDR1 as SSHAT and CDR2 as FNYEAQ (reference sequence). The CDR3 is 15 residues long. The CDR3 nucleotides read TGTGCTAGCAGCCTTACTAGGGGACAGTACGAGACCCAGTACTTC. This encodes CASSLTRGQYETQYF.